A selection of T cell receptor beta chains follows, all from one sample in a study of cytomegalovirus exposure and HLA in healthy donors. This table comes from immunoSEQ multiplex PCR, and its TCRdb copy is limited to in-frame clones, with some not included. The sample has under 130,000 clones; around 63% are singletons. Sequencing input: PBMCs. Every receptor here comes from a man aged 30 to 39 in good health and CMV-seronegative. CDR3s include the opening cysteine and the closing phenylalanine or tryptophan. D genes are given only for firm matches. Clone size is shown for a subset of rows, as once, few, many or a class of expanded clone.

CDR3 protein	CDR3 DNA	V gene	J gene	clone size	D gene
CASTRSGQVTTQYF	TGCGCCAGCACGCGTTCTGGACAGGTGACGACCCAGTACTTC	TRBV5-1	TRBJ2-5	once	TRBD1
CASSSRQEETQYF	TGTGCCAGCAGCTCCCGACAGGAAGAGACCCAGTACTTC	TRBV7-2	TRBJ2-5	few	NA
CAWSLQGYNSPLHF	TGTGCCTGGAGTCTACAGGGATATAATTCACCCCTCCACTTT	TRBV30	TRBJ1-6	NA	NA
CASSATGPDTQYF	TGTGCCAGCAGTGCCACAGGGCCAGATACGCAGTATTTT	TRBV6-1	TRBJ2-3	NA	NA
CASSFLAGGRSYEQYF	TGTGCCAGCAGCTTTTTAGCGGGAGGCCGCTCCTACGAGCAGTACTTC	TRBV7-2	TRBJ2-7	NA	TRBD2
CASSLVRAGANGLTF	TGTGCCAGCAGCTTAGTCAGGGCTGGGGCCAACGGCCTGACTTTC	TRBV7-2	TRBJ2-6	NA	NA
CASSLGQLNEKLFF	TGTGCCAGCTCCCTTGGACAGCTGAATGAAAAACTGTTTTTT	TRBV18	TRBJ1-4	NA	NA
CASSIQGYGYGYTF	TGTGCCAGCAGCATTCAGGGGTACGGCTATGGCTACACCTTC	TRBV11-3	TRBJ1-2	NA	NA
CASSWTGNGEQYF	TGTGCCAGCAGCTGGACAGGGAACGGTGAGCAGTACTTC	TRBV7-9	TRBJ2-7	once	TRBD1
CAWSSGTSGILNEQFF	TGTGCCTGGAGCTCCGGGACTAGCGGGATACTCAATGAGCAGTTCTTC	TRBV30	TRBJ2-1	NA	TRBD2
CASSPPLAGVNEQFF	TGTGCCAGCAGTCCCCCCCTAGCGGGAGTAAATGAGCAGTTCTTC	TRBV6-5	TRBJ2-1	NA	TRBD2
CASSLGLARSEQYF	TGTGCCAGCAGCTTAGGACTAGCGAGGAGCGAGCAGTACTTC	TRBV7-2	TRBJ2-7	few	TRBD2
CASSPQGIGTKDYGYTF	TGTGCCAGCTCACCCCAGGGGATAGGGACGAAGGACTATGGCTACACCTTC	TRBV18	TRBJ1-2	NA	NA
CASSQTGPGGYGYTF	TGTGCCAGCAGCCAGACAGGGCCCGGGGGCTATGGCTACACCTTC	TRBV6-6	TRBJ1-2	few	TRBD1
CASSVASGSYEQYF	TGTGCCAGCAGCGTAGCCAGCGGGTCCTACGAGCAGTACTTC	TRBV9	TRBJ2-7	NA	NA
CASSSRPGQHPIMYYGYTF	TGTGCCAGCAGTTCTCGACCGGGACAGCACCCAATTATGTACTATGGCTACACCTTC	TRBV21-1	TRBJ1-2	NA	NA
CASSVTAGSSYNEQFF	TGTGCCAGTAGTGTAACAGCGGGAAGCTCCTACAATGAGCAGTTCTTC	TRBV19	TRBJ2-1	NA	TRBD2
CASSDRSRQETQYF	TGTGCCAGCAGCGACAGAAGCAGGCAAGAGACCCAGTACTTC	TRBV7-9	TRBJ2-5	few	NA
CASKQGTLNSPLHF	TGTGCCAGTAAACAGGGAACCCTTAATTCACCCCTCCACTTT	TRBV5-4	TRBJ1-6	once	NA
CASTPGGRTHMNTEAFF	TGTGCCAGCACCCCGGGAGGCCGGACTCACATGAACACTGAAGCTTTCTTT	TRBV5-6	TRBJ1-1	NA	NA
CASSPPGASGNTIYF	TGTGCCAGCAGCCCGCCCGGAGCCTCTGGAAACACCATATATTTT	TRBV11-3	TRBJ1-3	NA	NA
CASSYSRGGPGNTIYF	TGTGCCAGCAGTTACTCTCGGGGGGGGCCTGGAAACACCATATATTTT	TRBV6-5	TRBJ1-3	NA	NA
CASTDRLNTEAFF	TGCGCCAGCACAGACAGGCTAAACACTGAAGCTTTCTTT	TRBV5-1	TRBJ1-1	NA	NA
CASSTGGPAKNIQYF	TGTGCCAGCAGTACAGGGGGCCCAGCCAAAAACATTCAGTACTTC	TRBV2	TRBJ2-4	NA	TRBD1
CPTRHRGRGGHSNQPQHF	TGTCCCACCCGCCATAGGGGGCGGGGGGGCCATAGCAATCAGCCCCAGCATTTT	TRBV7-3	TRBJ1-5	NA	TRBD1
CASSPQLQETQYF	TGTGCCAGCAGCCCTCAGTTACAAGAGACCCAGTACTTC	TRBV7-3	TRBJ2-5	NA	NA
CASSLTLILNTEAFF	TGTGCCAGCAGCTTAACTTTAATCTTGAACACTGAAGCTTTCTTT	TRBV5-8	TRBJ1-1	NA	NA
CASSSPGSRLIEQYF	TGTGCCAGTAGTAGCCCCGGGAGTAGGTTGATCGAGCAGTACTTC	TRBV19	TRBJ2-7	NA	NA
CASSVNRGAGELFF	TGTGCCAGTAGTGTGAACAGGGGTGCCGGGGAGCTGTTTTTT	TRBV19	TRBJ2-2	NA	TRBD1
CASSVEGDTLSYNEQFF	TGTGCCAGCAGCGTAGAGGGGGACACATTATCCTACAATGAGCAGTTCTTC	TRBV9	TRBJ2-1	NA	NA
CASSSTGRTEAFF	TGTGCCAGCAGCTCGACAGGGCGCACTGAAGCTTTCTTT	TRBV7-2	TRBJ1-1	NA	TRBD1
CASSGGVRTGRPSTEAFF	TGTGCCAGTAGTGGGGGGGTCCGGACAGGGCGGCCGAGCACTGAAGCTTTCTTT	TRBV19	TRBJ1-1	few	TRBD1
CASSLVATSNHEQYF	TGTGCCAGCAGCTTAGTAGCGACGAGTAACCACGAGCAGTACTTC	TRBV7-8	TRBJ2-7	few	NA
CASSQDLEGTRGGYTF	TGTGCCAGCAGCCAAGATCTTGAGGGGACTAGAGGCGGCTACACCTTC	TRBV4-2	TRBJ1-2	NA	NA
CASRLGGLAGGSGETQYF	TGTGCCAGCAGGCTTGGGGGACTAGCGGGAGGATCCGGTGAGACCCAGTACTTC	TRBV5-8	TRBJ2-5	NA	TRBD2
CASKRREATGELFF	TGTGCCAGCAAACGGCGGGAGGCCACCGGGGAGCTGTTTTTT	TRBV7-3	TRBJ2-2	few	TRBD2
CASTLGGSFSNQPQHF	TGTGCCAGCACTCTAGGTGGCAGTTTTAGCAATCAGCCCCAGCATTTT	TRBV28	TRBJ1-5	NA	NA
CASTPQGSREKLFF	TGTGCCAGCACCCCACAGGGGAGCCGTGAAAAACTGTTTTTT	TRBV2	TRBJ1-4	NA	TRBD1
CASSLTGNNEQFF	TGCGCCAGCAGCTTGACAGGGAACAATGAGCAGTTCTTC	TRBV5-1	TRBJ2-1	NA	NA
CASSFSGTGKNIQYF	TGTGCCAGCAGTTTCTCAGGGACAGGCAAAAACATTCAGTACTTC	TRBV28	TRBJ2-4	few	TRBD1
CASSSYQGADGYTF	TGTGCCAGCAGCTCCTACCAGGGGGCGGATGGCTACACCTTC	TRBV7-9	TRBJ1-2	NA	TRBD1
CASSSAGTSSAYEQYF	TGCGCCAGCAGCTCTGCCGGGACTAGCAGCGCCTACGAGCAGTACTTC	TRBV5-1	TRBJ2-7	once	TRBD2
CASSVTYNSPLHF	TGCGCCAGCAGCGTTACCTATAATTCACCCCTCCACTTT	TRBV5-1	TRBJ1-6	NA	NA
CASSPGQGVSPLHF	TGTGCCAGCAGCCCGGGACAGGGGGTCTCACCCCTCCACTTT	TRBV4-2	TRBJ1-6	NA	TRBD1
CASSEKDSREGLQETQYF	TGTGCCAGCAGTGAAAAGGACAGCCGGGAGGGACTCCAAGAGACCCAGTACTTC	TRBV6-1	TRBJ2-5	few	TRBD2
CASSQVRTKREAETQYF	TGTGCCAGCAGCCAGGTCAGGACTAAACGCGAAGCAGAGACCCAGTACTTC	TRBV4-2	TRBJ2-5	NA	NA
CASSQDTGRNTEAFF	TGTGCCAGCAGCCAAGACACAGGCCGGAACACTGAAGCTTTCTTT	TRBV4-2	TRBJ1-1	NA	NA
CAIRSTSSSTDTQYF	TGTGCCATCAGGTCGACTAGCTCCTCCACAGATACGCAGTATTTT	TRBV10-3	TRBJ2-3	NA	TRBD2
CASKALQYGYTF	TGTGCCAGCAAGGCTTTACAGTATGGCTACACCTTC	TRBV6-1	TRBJ1-2	NA	NA
CAISASSGRSSNEQFF	TGTGCCATCAGTGCCTCTAGCGGGAGATCATCCAATGAGCAGTTCTTC	TRBV10-3	TRBJ2-1	NA	TRBD2